This T cell receptor beta chain stems from a study of human T cells and chemical hapten exposure. Germline trimming cut 5 bases from V and 3 bases from J; bases unmatched to any gene: 4. CDR3 length: 14 residues. This clonotype has only a few counts. The antigen is unknown. This sample's time point: patch test 1, 2 weeks after DPC sensitization. As for treatment: therapeutic diphenylcyclopropenone sensitization with weekly scalp DPC. Unfractionated whole blood was the source from which total RNA was extracted. TCRdb re-analysed the RACE reads in MiXCR, keeping a single row per CDR3 protein. Of roughly 48,000 distinct CDR3 sequences in the sample, 8% to 13% are singletons; the top ten hold about 1.8%. Study-level findings and limits: TCRs whose frequency exceeded 1 in 1000 remained the same following DPC sensitization. The count of PT1 expanded TCRs correlated positively with patch test score. Significantly greater numbers of large CDR3 similarity clusters came from expanded TCRs than from controls. Alopecia in all donors means immunity may differ from healthy individuals.

The sequencing here drew on whole blood, taken in connection with sensitization to the hapten diphenylcyclopropenone (DPC). The chain carries TRBV12-3 or TRBV12-4 and TRBJ1-2; TRBD1 agrees at 9 bases. This TCR was sampled from a woman aged 40 to 50 with alopecia areata. Some clones in this sample may be carry-over from other donors' samples. CDR3: CASSDTGGDYGYTF. CDR3 DNA sequence: TGTGCCAGCAGTGATACAGGGGGCGACTATGGCTACACCTTC.